A selection of T cell receptor beta chains follows, all from one sample in a study of T cell responses to AZD1222 COVID-19 vaccine. Repertoires were generated with immunoSEQ multiplex PCR, while TCRdb's copy carries only in-frame clones and drops some. The sample holds 45,000 to 55,000 clones, about 81% seen once. The sample here was peripheral blood, taken on day 0 of AZD1222 vaccination. The receptors here all came from an adult in good health. Each CDR3 is given with its conserved first and last residue. D genes are given only for firm matches. The listing skips clone size in some rows; elsewhere it reads once, few, many or a size class.

v_call	clone_size	d_call	j_call	cdr3_nt	cdr3_aa
TRBV7-7	once	TRBD2	TRBJ2-5	TGTGCCAGCAGCCGGACTAGCGGGAGATTAGAGACCCAGTACTTC	CASSRTSGRLETQYF
TRBV7-9	.	.	TRBJ2-1	TGTGCCAGCACGCTCGTTGCCAGGGTCGACAATGAGCAGTTCTTC	CASTLVARVDNEQFF
TRBV2	few	.	TRBJ2-7	TGTGCCAGCAGTGATGCTAGTTTCTACGAGCAGTACTTC	CASSDASFYEQYF
TRBV29-1	.	TRBD1	TRBJ1-4	TGCAGCATTACTCCGGGGACAGGGGGTGAAAAACTGTTTTTT	CSITPGTGGEKLFF
TRBV19	few	.	TRBJ2-5	TGTGCCAGTGGCAGGAGTCGGCAGACCCAGTACTTC	CASGRSRQTQYF
TRBV6-2/TRBV6-3	.	.	TRBJ1-1	TGTGCCAGCAGCAGGGGACAAATGAACACTGAAGCTTTCTTT	CASSRGQMNTEAFF
TRBV19	.	.	TRBJ1-2	TGTGCCAGTAGCCCCCCCGGGGAACACTATGGCTACACCTTC	CASSPPGEHYGYTF
TRBV19	.	.	TRBJ1-6	TGTGCCAGTAGTACCAACAGCGCCAACGTCCCCCTCCACTTT	CASSTNSANVPLHF
TRBV28	.	.	TRBJ2-7	TGTGCCAGCAGCGGGGGGCTCGGAGAGCAGTACTTC	CASSGGLGEQYF
TRBV19	.	TRBD1	TRBJ1-5	TGTGCCACGTCAACCATTCCGGGACAGACCATATCTGGGCCCCAGCATTTT	CATSTIPGQTISGPQHF
TRBV30	.	.	TRBJ1-6	TGTGCCTGGAGTTCCTATCGTGGAAGGGGCTCACCCCTCCACTTT	CAWSSYRGRGSPLHF
TRBV25-1	once	.	TRBJ1-1	TGTGCCAGTCGTAAACCGGGACAGAACACTGAAGCTTTCTTT	CASRKPGQNTEAFF
TRBV4-2	.	TRBD2	TRBJ2-1	TGTGCCAGCAGCCAAGGAACTAGCGGGGGGGAGAATGAGCAGTTCTTC	CASSQGTSGGENEQFF
TRBV5-1	.	.	TRBJ1-2	TGCGCCAGCAGCTTGTCAGGGGACGGCTACACCTTC	CASSLSGDGYTF
TRBV14	.	.	TRBJ1-2	TGTGCCAGCAGCCAAGATATCAGGCGCTATGGCTACACCTTC	CASSQDIRRYGYTF
TRBV24-1	.	TRBD2	TRBJ2-1	TGTGCCACCAGTTCTAGCGGGGTTTACAATGAGCAGTTCTTC	CATSSSGVYNEQFF
TRBV9	.	TRBD2	TRBJ2-3	TGTGCCAGCAGCCGAGTAGCGGGGGGGGCAGATACGCAGTATTTT	CASSRVAGGADTQYF
TRBV5-4	.	.	TRBJ2-2	TGTGCCAGCAGCTTGGTAAATCCGACCGGGGAGCTGTTTTTT	CASSLVNPTGELFF
TRBV4-2	.	TRBD2	TRBJ2-3	TGTGCCAGCAGCCAAGAAGACCCTACTAGCGGGGCCACAGATACGCAGTATTTT	CASSQEDPTSGATDTQYF
TRBV5-4	.	TRBD1	TRBJ1-2	TGTGCCAGCAGCTTAAGAGGGGGACAGGGGAACTATGGCTACACCTTC	CASSLRGGQGNYGYTF
TRBV19	few	.	TRBJ1-1	TGTGCCAGCAAGGAGGGGAGGGATTTCAACACTGAAGCTTTCTTT	CASKEGRDFNTEAFF
TRBV19	.	TRBD2	TRBJ2-2	TGTGCAGCGGGAGTGGGGGTCGGGGAGCTGTTTTTT	CAAGVGVGELFF
TRBV12-5	.	TRBD1	TRBJ1-2	TGTGCTAGTGGTTTGATACAGGGGATCGAAAACTATGGCTACACCTTC	CASGLIQGIENYGYTF
TRBV5-1	.	TRBD1	TRBJ1-1	TGCGCCAGCAGCTTGGGGGACAGGGTCCGTGAAGCTTTCTTT	CASSLGDRVREAFF
TRBV6-2/TRBV6-3	.	TRBD1	TRBJ1-6	TGTGCCAGCAGTTACTCCGGAGAAGTTTGGACAGGGGAGAATTATAATTCACCCCTCCACTTT	CASSYSGEVWTGENYNSPLHF
TRBV28	.	.	TRBJ1-5	TGTGCCAGCAGTTTAGAGACGGGACAGCCCCAGCATTTT	CASSLETGQPQHF
TRBV27	.	TRBD1	TRBJ2-7	TGTGCCAGCAGCCCTCGACAGGGGGGGAACGAGCAGTACTTC	CASSPRQGGNEQYF
TRBV2	.	.	TRBJ1-1	TGTGCCAGCAGTGCCGGGGGCACTGAAGCTTTCTTT	CASSAGGTEAFF